This TCR beta chain originates from a study of blood T cell repertoires in COVID-19. Looking at the study overall: Acute-phase and convalescent COVID-19 samples originated in the United States, Italy and Spain.

Per the original data handling: By means of reference gene primer amplification, nucleated cell counts were estimated. Method: immunoSEQ multiplex PCR; TCRdb's copy keeps in-frame clones and lacks some. The D gene and trimming were derived from the DNA, and the V and J assignments and clone size from that table. The sample holds hundreds of thousands of clones; roughly 90% are singletons and the top ten take 4.5% to 6.5%. Enrollees, about 18 to 89 years old, lived in roughly 24 US areas. Cohort allocation depended upon clinical history that participants reported. This clone turned up a few times. The CDR3 runs to 14 residues. CDR1 is MNHNS, CDR2 SASEGT, per germline. V was clipped by 0 bases and J by 5 bases; unmatched bases: 0.

What was sequenced was PBMCs or T cells enriched from blood (not recorded which). The gene calls are TRBV6-1 and TRBJ2-3; 9 nucleotides match TRBD2. The TCR was taken from a man in his sixties who had recovered from COVID-19. The CDR3 here is CASSEASGRDTQYF. CDR3 coding DNA: TGTGCCAGCAGTGAAGCTAGCGGGAGAGATACGCAGTATTTT.